This T cell receptor (beta chain) was identified in a study of blood T cells in healthy people across ages. Each sample used at least 6.5 million PBMCs. At least 5 micrograms of total RNA were extracted per sample. Primers used in a second PCR of roughly 6 to 11 cycles were a sample-barcoded 5' primer and a J-beta primer mix. MiXCR was run by TCRdb on the 5' RACE reads, yielding one entry per CDR3 protein. The table includes more than 700,000 distinct CDR3 sequences, about 53% detected once. This clonotype has only one observation. The CDR3 consists of 17 residues. Trimming removed 0 bases from V and 1 base from J; junction bases left unmatched: 11. Germline lookup yields CDR1 DFQATT and CDR2 SNEGSKA (reference sequence).

The clonotype originates from an elderly man in good health. The chain links TRBV20-1 to TRBJ1-1, with 7 bases that match TRBD1. The sequencing input was blood. CDR3 coding DNA: TGCAGTGCTAGAGAGGCCGCCGGGACAGCCTCGAACACTGAAGCTTTCTTT. Translation gives CSAREAAGTASNTEAFF.